Below are 29 T cell receptor beta chains sequenced from a single sample in a study of cytomegalovirus exposure and HLA in healthy donors (dated by TCRdb to the late 2010s). The library relied on the immunoSEQ multiplex PCR assay. A mixture of 60 forward primers for TCR Vbeta segments and 13 reverse primers for TCR Jbeta segments was used in the multiplex PCR. TCRdb carries this immuneACCESS record with in-frame sequences only. Its versions omit some clonotypes, under half of them owing to an unresolved V gene in the studies checked, with the rest unexplained. This sample has over 200,000 clones in its table, and about 80% of those were observed once. In total, the top ten clones hold 5% to 6.5% of the sample. The sample comprised PBMCs. The receptors were sampled from a woman aged 40 to 50 in good health and CMV-seropositive.

The chain couples TRBV19 to TRBJ1-5; the D gene is possibly TRBD1 (6 bases). CDR3 length: 16 amino acids. The germline gives CDR1 LNHDA, CDR2 SQIVND (reference sequence). Trimming left V 5 bases short and J 1 base short, with 15 bases between. CDR3 in amino acids: CASSGNRDWSNQPQHF. The CDR3 region has the DNA TGTGCCAGTAGTGGCAACAGGGATTGGAGCAATCAGCCCCAGCATTTT. Full variable domain (missing parts from reference TRBV19 and TRBJ1-5): DGGITQSPKYLFRKEGQNVTLSCEQNLNHDAMYWYRQDPGQGLRLIYYSQIVNDFQKGDIAEGYSVSREKKESFPLTVTSAQKNPTAFYLCASSGNRDWSNQPQHFGDGTRLSIL.

This clone was seen only a few times. V is TRBV7-9 and J is TRBJ2-1; D is possibly TRBD1 (6 bases). V was clipped by 6 bases and J by 3 bases, with 27 bases between them. Germline V gene sequence: CDR1 SEHNR, CDR2 FQNEAQ (reference sequence). The CDR3 has 19 residues. The CDR3 protein is CASRTRGASRKGVYNEQFF. CDR3 sequence (DNA): TGTGCCAGCAGAACCCGAGGAGCATCCCGGAAGGGGGTCTACAATGAGCAGTTCTTC. Using reference TRBV7-9 and TRBJ2-1 for the parts outside the CDR3, the full variable domain is DTGVSQNPRHKITKRGQNVTFRCDPISEHNRLYWYRQTLGQGPEFLTYFQNEAQLEKSRLLSDRFSAERPKGSFSTLEIQRTEQGDSAMYLCASRTRGASRKGVYNEQFFGPGTRLTVL.

The V gene is TRBV5-1, the J gene TRBJ1-6; 8 bases match TRBD1. The CDR3 is made up of 14 amino acids. Germline V CDR1 and CDR2: SGHRS, YFSETQ. V trimming: 3 bases; J trimming: 9 bases; junction bases outside the gene matches: 5. The CDR3 nucleotides are TGCGCCAGCAGCTCAGGGGGCTCTGGTTCACCCCTCCACTTT. Translating gives CASSSGGSGSPLHF.

The chain is built from TRBV4-1 and TRBJ2-7; 13 bases map to TRBD2. Germline CDR1 MGHRA, CDR2 YSYEKL. CDR3 length equals 15 residues. Trimming cost V 4 bases and J 7 bases; bases outside gene matches: 7. The CDR3 spells CASSPTSGRAEEQYF. CDR3 DNA sequence: TGCGCCAGCAGCCCCACTAGCGGGAGGGCCGAGGAGCAGTACTTC.

The chain links TRBV5-4 to TRBJ2-5; 11 bases align to TRBD2. Near its end, the DNA agrees better with TRBJ2-7, so the J call may be wrong. Germline V gene data show CDR1 as SGHNT and CDR2 as YYREEE (reference sequence). The CDR3 is 15 amino acids. CDR3 sequence (DNA): TGTGCCAGCAGCTTGGTAGCGGGGGGGTATCTCGAGCAGTACTTC. This gives the protein CASSLVAGGYLEQYF.

This sequence joins TRBV9 and TRBJ2-7; tentatively, D is TRBD1 (5 bases). V was shortened by 2 bases and J by 0 bases, with 9 bases between the two germline ends. Germline lookup yields CDR1 SGDLS and CDR2 YYNGEE. The CDR3 spans 14 residues. The CDR3 DNA reads TGTGCCAGCAGCGTTGGGGCAGACTCCTACGAGCAGTACTTC. This gives the protein CASSVGADSYEQYF.

The rearrangement joins TRBV23-1 to TRBJ1-2, with a tentative D call TRBD1 (6 bases). TRBV23-1 is an open reading frame, and its role is uncertain. The germline V and J ends were trimmed by 0 bases and 4 bases, with 9 bases remaining between them. The CDR3 runs to 14 residues. The chain's CDR3 is CASSQSGAPYGYTF. Written as DNA, the CDR3 is TGCGCCAGCAGTCAATCGGGGGCCCCCTATGGCTACACCTTC.

The rearrangement uses TRBV30 and TRBJ2-2, with D possibly matching TRBD2 (5 bases). V dropped 4 bases and J dropped 1 base, with 19 bases sitting between them. This CDR3 is 17 amino acids long. From germline, CDR1 is GTSNPN and CDR2 SVGIG (reference sequence). CDR3 loop: CAWTVRESAGNTGELFF. The DNA of the CDR3 is TGTGCCTGGACTGTACGGGAATCCGCAGGGAACACCGGGGAGCTGTTTTTT. Supplemented by reference TRBV30 and TRBJ2-2, the full variable domain reads SQTIHQWPATLVQPVGSPLSLECTVEGTSNPNLYWYRQAAGRGLQLLFYSVGIGQISSEVPQNLSASRPQDRQFILSSKKLLLSDSGFYLCAWTVRESAGNTGELFFGEGSRLTVL.

This chain connects TRBV4-3 to TRBJ2-2; 8 bases align to TRBD1. V shed 1 base and J 3 bases; nucleotides not matched to a gene: 1. The CDR3 totals 15 residues. Germline V CDR1 and CDR2: LGHNA, YSLEER. The CDR3, as DNA: TGCGCCAGCAGCCAAGCCAGGGGGCACACCGGGGAGCTGTTTTTT. This encodes CASSQARGHTGELFF.

The chain combines TRBV6-1 with TRBJ1-1; D gene unclear. Trimming took 8 bases from V and 0 from J, leaving 7 bases between them. Germline V gene sequence: CDR1 MNHNS, CDR2 SASEGT. The CDR3 sequence is 12 residues long. The CDR3 DNA follows: TGTGCCAGCGTCCAAATGAACACTGAAGCTTTCTTT. Translation: CASVQMNTEAFF.

The V gene is TRBV7-6, the J gene TRBJ2-3, with TRBD2 matching 7 bases. Trimming at V came to 4 bases and at J to 1 base, leaving 5 bases not matched to a gene. From germline, CDR1 is SGHVS and CDR2 FNYEAQ. The CDR3 runs 15 residues. CDR3 sequence reads: CASSSLATGTDTQYF. The CDR3 DNA reads TGTGCCAGCAGCTCACTAGCGACCGGCACAGATACGCAGTATTTT.

The chain has TRBV27 and TRBJ1-1; 10 nucleotides match TRBD1. V gave up 5 bases and J gave up 1 base; unmatched junction bases: 7. The length of the CDR3 is 16 residues. CDR1 and CDR2 from the germline V gene are MNHEY and SMNVEV (reference sequence). The CDR3 sequence: CASSDRGLNPNTEAFF. Here the CDR3 DNA reads TGTGCCAGCAGTGACAGGGGGCTTAATCCGAACACTGAAGCTTTCTTT.

The chain uses TRBV10-1 and TRBJ1-1; no clear D gene. Germline V lookup: CDR1 WNHNN, CDR2 SYGVQD (reference sequence). CDR3 length: 14 residues. With 4 bases removed from V and 0 bases from J, the gap between germline ends came to 9 bases. In nucleotides, the CDR3 is TGCGCCAGCAGTGTCTGGGCTTTGAACACTGAAGCTTTCTTT. Its translation is CASSVWALNTEAFF.

V and J are TRBV5-8 and TRBJ1-2; 8 bases fit TRBD1. Germline V gene data show CDR1 as SGHTS and CDR2 as YDEGEE. The junction had 5 bases not matched to a gene; V was cut back by 4 bases and J by 3 bases. The CDR3 is 14 residues long. In DNA form, the CDR3 reads TGTGCCAGCAGCGTGGGACAGGCCTACTATGGCTACACCTTC. As protein: CASSVGQAYYGYTF.

This chain links TRBV30 with TRBJ1-2; D unresolved. Deletions cut 3 bases from V and 8 bases from J, with 16 bases between. Per germline, CDR1 GTSNPN and CDR2 SVGIG (reference sequence). The CDR3 is 13 amino acids. In DNA, the CDR3 is TGTGCCTGGAGCGGGAGACCCGGCCAGGGCTACACCTTC. Translated: CAWSGRPGQGYTF.

The J gene is TRBJ1-6, the V gene TRBV12-5; TRBD1 might be the D (5 bases). V was shortened by 5 bases and J by 12 bases, with 17 bases between the two germline ends. The length of the CDR3 is 14 residues. The V gene's germline CDR1 is LGHNT and CDR2 FRNRAP. CDR3 loop: CASGPARGEGPLHF. The DNA for the CDR3 is TGTGCTAGTGGTCCCGCCCGGGGGGAGGGACCCCTCCACTTT.

The chain joins TRBV4-3 to TRBJ2-3, with TRBD1 matching over 7 bases. The CDR3 extends over 15 amino acids. Germline assignment: CDR1 LGHNA and CDR2 YSLEER. V trimming: 1 base; J trimming: 4 bases; junction bases outside the gene matches: 5. The CDR3 nucleotides are TGCGCCAGCAGCCAAGGACAGGGAGACGCAGATACGCAGTATTTT. It is translated as CASSQGQGDADTQYF.

The genes are TRBV5-5 and TRBJ1-2, with a tentative D call TRBD1 (6 bases). This CDR3 comprises 16 residues. The V end was cut by 4 bases, the J end by 4 bases, with 20 bases between. Germline V CDR1 and CDR2: SGHKS, YYEKEE (reference sequence). The DNA for the CDR3 is TGTGCCAGCAGCACCTCCGGGACAACGACCCGCTATGGCTACACCTTC. It is translated as CASSTSGTTTRYGYTF.

Comment on this clone: One end of the junction varies from germline; a read error may be responsible. Other DNA sequences in the same sample also yield this CDR3. The chain uses TRBV9 and TRBJ2-7; 7 bases are a match to TRBD1. CDR1 and CDR2 (germline): SGDLS, YYNGEE. CDR3 length equals 14 residues. In DNA, the CDR3 is TGTGCCAGTAGCGTAGGGGGCAGAACCTACGAGCAGTACTTC. This gives the protein CASSVGGRTYEQYF.

Here the CDR3 DNA reads TGTGCCACCAGCAGAGAGCGGGAGGCCCCCTACGAGCAGTACTTC. Protein: CATSREREAPYEQYF. V usage is TRBV15 and J usage is TRBJ2-5, with TRBD2 identical over 8 bases. The DNA matches TRBJ2-7 better at its end, which makes the J call doubtful. This CDR3 contains 15 residues. The germline V gene encodes CDR1 LNHNV and CDR2 YYDKDF (reference sequence).

The chain links TRBV4-1 to TRBJ2-1; a possible D gene is TRBD2 (5 bases). Germline-derived CDR1 and CDR2 are MGHRA and YSYEKL. This CDR3 has 15 amino acids. Deletions cut 4 bases from V and 6 bases from J, with 16 bases between. The CDR3 DNA is TGCGCCAGCAGCCTGGAGGCTGGTGCAGCCAATGAGCAGTTCTTC. Translating gives CASSLEAGAANEQFF.

Note on this clone: Additional DNA sequences in this sample encode the identical CDR3. The V and J genes are TRBV10-3 and TRBJ2-3; 8 positions match TRBD2. J gave up 0 bases and V 4 bases, and 3 bases lay outside the gene matches. This CDR3 contains 15 residues. Germline CDR1 reads ENHRY; CDR2 reads SYGVKD. CDR3 nucleotides: TGTGCCATCAGTGGCTCTAGCGGGAGCACAGATACGCAGTATTTT. This codes for CAISGSSGSTDTQYF.

This clone was picked up one time. The chain uses TRBV5-1 and TRBJ2-5, with 8 bases fitting TRBD2. V shed 0 bases, J shed 7 bases, and the junction held 8 bases outside the gene matches. Germline V gives CDR1 SGHRS, CDR2 YFSETQ. The CDR3 consists of 15 residues. The CDR3 sequence: CASSLDRDAGGTQYF. The CDR3 nucleotides are TGCGCCAGCAGCTTGGACAGGGATGCGGGGGGGACCCAGTACTTC.

V usage is TRBV27 and J usage is TRBJ1-2, with D unclear. This CDR3 comprises 12 residues. V was clipped by 5 bases and J by 0 bases, with 4 bases between them. The V gene's germline CDR1 is MNHEY and CDR2 SMNVEV (reference sequence). CDR3 coding DNA: TGTGCCAGCAGTCAAACTAACTATGGCTACACCTTC. Translating gives CASSQTNYGYTF.

The chain employs TRBV30 and TRBJ1-5, with 9 positions matching TRBD1. Germline CDR1 is GTSNPN and CDR2 is SVGIG (reference sequence). This CDR3 spans 17 amino acids. V trimming: 1 base; J trimming: 0 bases; junction bases outside the gene matches: 7. This CDR3 reads CAWSGQGVGHSNQPQHF. CDR3 coding DNA: TGTGCCTGGAGTGGACAGGGGGTAGGTCATAGCAATCAGCCCCAGCATTTT.

The chain joins TRBV5-3 to TRBJ2-7, with 10 bases that match TRBD2. TRBV5-3 falls under the ORF class, with uncertain function. The CDR3 consists of 14 residues. Trimming took 2 bases from V and 3 from J; bases not matched to a gene: 2. For the CDR3, the DNA is TGTGCCAGAAGCTTACTAGCGGGACGCTACGAGCAGTACTTC. This translates into CARSLLAGRYEQYF.

A single count supports this clone. The V call is TRBV13, the J call TRBJ1-2; TRBD1 might be the D (5 bases). V lost 5 bases to trimming and J lost 0 bases, with 13 bases between them. Germline V gene lookup returns CDR1 PRHDT and CDR2 FYEKMQ (reference sequence). The CDR3 is 15 amino acids. CDR3 region: CASSQKAGSNYGYTF. CDR3 in DNA: TGTGCCAGCAGCCAGAAGGCAGGGTCTAACTATGGCTACACCTTC. The full variable domain, with the rest looked up from reference TRBV13 and TRBJ1-2, is AAGVIQSPRHLIKEKRETATLKCYPIPRHDTVYWYQQGPGQDPQFLISFYEKMQSDKGSIPDRFSAQQFSDYHSELNMSSLELGDSALYFCASSQKAGSNYGYTFGSGTRLTVV.

The chain uses TRBV19 and TRBJ2-3; D unclear. The CDR3 loop spans 12 amino acids. Trimming shortened V by 3 bases and J by 4 bases, and 5 bases separated the two germline ends. Germline V lookup: CDR1 LNHDA, CDR2 SQIVND (reference sequence). CDR3 region: CASSIRPDTQYF. DNA of the CDR3: TGTGCCAGTAGTATCAGGCCAGATACGCAGTATTTT. Filled out from reference TRBV19 and TRBJ2-3, the complete variable domain reads DGGITQSPKYLFRKEGQNVTLSCEQNLNHDAMYWYRQDPGQGLRLIYYSQIVNDFQKGDIAEGYSVSREKKESFPLTVTSAQKNPTAFYLCASSIRPDTQYFGPGTRLTVL.

A few counts support this clone. The J gene is TRBJ1-1, the V gene TRBV6-5; 7 bases line up with TRBD1. V lost 2 bases and J lost 4; bases outside the gene matches: 4. This CDR3 comprises 14 residues. Germline values: CDR1 MNHEY, CDR2 SVGAGI. CDR3 protein: CASSYGTGATEAFF. CDR3 bases: TGTGCCAGCAGTTACGGCACAGGGGCCACTGAAGCTTTCTTT.